What follows are 27 T cell receptor beta chains derived from one specimen sequenced in a study of T-cell reconstitution after alpha-beta-depleted transplantation in children (dated by TCRdb to 2015 to 2016). In light of the paper, this sample's treatment or condition label describes: allogeneic hematopoietic cell transplantation with graft depleted of TCRalphabeta T cells and CD19 B cells. Receptor libraries were prepared by PCR. The sequencing machine was an Illumina HiSeq 2500. TCR libraries were prepared with molecular barcoding, using unique molecular identifiers to normalize TCRbeta repertoire quantification. TCRdb trimmed the raw reads at Q25, called clones with MiXCR and kept productive beta chains. Identical CDR3 protein sequences are pooled into one entry, listed with their most common genes and DNA. Present in this sample are about 640,000 distinct CDR3 sequences, under 15% of which were seen just once. Over 2% of the sample belongs to the ten largest clones.

Specimen: PBMCs, mostly from graft donor cells, collected 360 days after TCRalphabeta/CD19-depleted stem cell transplant. The receptors were sampled from a male patient younger than 18 who had a stem cell transplant for acute myeloid leukemia, so the T cells may come from the graft donor.

This clonotype was counted many times. The genes are TRBV7-3 and TRBJ2-1, with D maybe TRBD1 (6 bases). This CDR3 spans 18 amino acids. V dropped 1 base and J dropped 1 base, with 17 bases sitting between them. In germline, CDR1 is SGHTA, CDR2 FQGTGA. The CDR3 sequence is CASSLNPTRGASYNEQFF. The CDR3 DNA reads TGTGCCAGCAGCTTAAACCCTACCAGGGGTGCTTCCTACAATGAGCAGTTCTTC. Supplemented by reference TRBV7-3 and TRBJ2-1, the full variable domain reads GAGVSQTPSNKVTEKGKYVELRCDPISGHTALYWYRQSLGQGPEFLIYFQGTGAADDSGLPNDRFFAVRPEGSVSTLKIQRTERGDSAVYLCASSLNPTRGASYNEQFFGPGTRLTVL.

This clonotype was counted only a few times. The chain recombines TRBV6-5 with TRBJ2-1; 9 nucleotides line up with TRBD2. This CDR3 spans 14 amino acids. CDR1 is MNHEY and CDR2 is SVGAGI in the germline V gene. The ends lost 4 bases at V and 10 bases at J; junction bases unmatched: 8. Here the CDR3 DNA reads TGTGCCAGCAGTTGGACTAGCGCCGATGGGGAGCAGTTCTTC. It yields the protein CASSWTSADGEQFF.

This chain joins TRBV4-2 and TRBJ2-7; D remains unclear. Germline loops: CDR1 LGHNA, CDR2 YNFKEQ. The germline V and J ends were trimmed by 1 base and 2 bases, with 9 bases remaining between them. The length of the CDR3 is 14 residues. DNA of the CDR3: TGTGCCAGCAGCCAAGCGGAGAGCCCCTACGAGCAGTACTTC. Translated: CASSQAESPYEQYF.

This clonotype was counted a few times. This chain links TRBV29-1 with TRBJ2-7; D gene ambiguous. V was trimmed by 4 bases and J by 3 bases, leaving 13 bases between them. This CDR3 region has 13 residues. Germline V gene lookup returns CDR1 SQVTM and CDR2 ANQGSEA. CDR3: CSVAGSPSYEQYF. The CDR3 DNA reads as TGCAGCGTTGCGGGTTCCCCCAGCTACGAGCAGTACTTC.

The chain links TRBV24-1 to TRBJ2-3, with D unclear. The germline V gene has CDR1 KGHDR and CDR2 SFDVKD. The V end was cut by 3 bases, the J end by 0 bases, with 6 bases between. There are 14 residues in the CDR3. The CDR3: CATSDPTSTDTQYF. For the CDR3, the DNA is TGTGCCACCAGTGATCCGACTAGCACAGATACGCAGTATTTT.

In this sample, this clonotype turned up a few times. J is TRBJ2-7 and V is TRBV5-1, with a possible D match to TRBD2 (6 bases). From germline, CDR1 is SGHRS and CDR2 YFSETQ. The CDR3 totals 13 residues. With 4 bases removed from V and 9 bases from J, the gap between germline ends came to 17 bases. The CDR3 loop reads CASSPGTLHGQYF. The CDR3 bases are TGCGCCAGCAGCCCGGGGACTCTGCATGGGCAGTACTTC. The full variable domain, its missing parts supplied by reference TRBV5-1 and TRBJ2-7, is KAGVTQTPRYLIKTRGQQVTLSCSPISGHRSVSWYQQTPGQGLQFLFEYFSETQRNKGNFPGRFSGRQFSNSRSEMNVSTLELGDSALYLCASSPGTLHGQYFGPGTRLTVT.

Many counts were recorded for this clonotype. The genes are TRBV28 and TRBJ2-6; 7 bases line up with TRBD1. The CDR3 contains 20 residues. Germline lookup yields CDR1 MDHEN and CDR2 SYDVKM. V shed 8 bases, J shed 0 bases, and the junction held 19 bases outside the gene matches. The CDR3 reads CASGTTPPGQKYSGANVLTF. The CDR3 DNA follows: TGTGCCAGCGGCACGACCCCTCCGGGACAGAAGTACTCTGGGGCCAACGTCCTGACTTTC.

With regard to this clonotype: One end of the junction is discordant with germline, which a read error may explain. The CDR3 reads CCARRGTTMGDSETQYF. The CDR3 nucleotides read TGCTGTGCTAGAAGGGGGACCACAATGGGGGATTCGGAGACCCAGTACTTC. The chain links TRBV20-1 to TRBJ2-5; perhaps TRBD1 as D (6 bases). CDR1 DFQATT and CDR2 SNEGSKA come from the germline V gene (reference sequence). The CDR3 contains 17 residues.

About this clonotype: This clone may be a read error of a much larger clone one base away. The chain combines TRBV24-1 with TRBJ2-6; the D is unclear. The CDR3 sequence is 19 residues long. The germline V gene has CDR1 KGHDR and CDR2 SFDVKD. Trimming removed 0 bases from V and 0 bases from J, with 14 bases in between. The chain's CDR3 is CATSDLSGSGFSGANVLTF. CDR3 sequence (DNA): TGTGCCACCAGTGATTTGTCCGGTTCGGGTTTCTCTGGGGCCAACGTCCTGACTTTC.

This clonotype was seen repeatedly, ten times or more. This chain joins TRBV9 and TRBJ2-3; 8 nucleotides agree with TRBD2. CDR3 length equals 16 residues. CDR1 SGDLS and CDR2 YYNGEE come from the germline V gene. V was pared by 0 bases and J by 3 bases, with 6 bases of the junction left unmatched. The CDR3 sequence is CASSVAPGGRTDTQYF. In nucleotides, the CDR3 is TGTGCCAGCAGCGTAGCCCCGGGAGGGCGGACAGATACGCAGTATTTT.

J is TRBJ2-1 and V is TRBV27; TRBD2 agrees at 15 bases. This CDR3 comprises 15 residues. The V segment lost 6 bases and the J segment 7 bases; nucleotides outside the gene matches: 4. Germline V gene data show CDR1 as MNHEY and CDR2 as SMNVEV (reference sequence). CDR3 bases: TGTGCCAGCAGCGACGGGACTAGCGGGAGGAATGAGCAGTTCTTC. Translating it yields CASSDGTSGRNEQFF.

The J gene is TRBJ2-7, the V gene TRBV6-1; 7 bases align to TRBD2. The CDR3 contains 15 residues. V was clipped by 6 bases and J by 0 bases; unmatched bases: 8. CDR1 is MNHNS and CDR2 is SASEGT in the germline V gene. CDR3 sequence (DNA): TGTGCCAGCAGCCGCGACGGGACTATCTCCTACGAGCAGTACTTC. Its protein is CASSRDGTISYEQYF.

This clonotype was recorded a few times. The chain joins TRBV7-3 to TRBJ2-7; 8 nucleotides agree with TRBD2. Trimming at V came to 0 bases and at J to 1 base, leaving 5 bases not matched to a gene. The CDR3 covers 16 residues. The germline gives CDR1 SGHTA, CDR2 FQGTGA. The CDR3: CASSLTAVAGSYEQYF. As DNA, the CDR3 is TGTGCCAGCAGCTTAACGGCGGTAGCGGGGTCCTACGAGCAGTACTTC.

This chain uses TRBV5-1 with TRBJ2-2; D uncertain. The germline CDR1 and CDR2 sequences are SGHRS and YFSETQ. This CDR3 contains 13 residues. V was shortened by 2 bases and J by 6 bases, with 8 bases between the two germline ends. The CDR3 DNA reads as TGCGCCAGCAGCTTTCCTAGACCCGGGGAGCTGTTTTTT. This sequence encodes CASSFPRPGELFF.

This clonotype appeared a few times. The chain is built from TRBV20-1 and TRBJ2-7, with D perhaps matching TRBD1 (5 bases). Per the germline V gene, CDR1 is DFQATT and CDR2 is SNEGSKA (reference sequence). This CDR3 is built from 15 residues. The V gene lost 1 base and the J gene lost 6 bases, with 19 bases spanning the gap. The DNA of the CDR3 is TGCAGTGCTAGAGTTCCAAGTTGGGGCACGGGCGAGCAGTACTTC. Amino acids: CSARVPSWGTGEQYF.

This clonotype was counted only a few times. The CDR3 nucleotides read TGTGCCACCGCTGGGGCACCCGGGACTAGCGGGAGGGGCTACGAGCAGTACTTC. Translation: CATAGAPGTSGRGYEQYF. This chain joins TRBV10-3 and TRBJ2-7, with TRBD2 matching 16 bases. V was pared by 10 bases and J by 3 bases, with 15 bases of the junction left unmatched. The germline V gene has CDR1 ENHRY and CDR2 SYGVKD. The CDR3 totals 18 residues.

This clonotype was counted only a few times. The chain couples TRBV28 to TRBJ2-5; D ambiguous. In germline, CDR1 is MDHEN, CDR2 SYDVKM. Trimming took off 2 bases at V and 4 bases at J, with 14 bases between the two ends. The CDR3 is 15 amino acids. The CDR3 spells CASSLGFIRRETQYF. CDR3 nucleotide sequence: TGTGCCAGCAGTTTAGGATTCATCCGCAGAGAGACCCAGTACTTC.

V gene TRBV7-8 combines with J gene TRBJ2-7; 9 bases align to TRBD2. Germline V CDR1 and CDR2: SGHVS, FQNEAQ. The length of the CDR3 is 15 residues. V lost 6 bases to trimming and J lost 6 bases; unmatched junction nucleotides: 12. The CDR3: CASSQSGTSRGEQYF. CDR3 nucleotides: TGTGCCAGCAGTCAATCCGGGACTAGCCGTGGCGAGCAGTACTTC. The full variable domain, completed using reference TRBV7-8 and TRBJ2-7, is GAGVSQSPRYKVAKRGQDVALRCDPISGHVSLFWYQQALGQGPEFLTYFQNEAQLDKSGLPSDRFFAERPEGSVSTLKIQRTQQEDSAVYLCASSQSGTSRGEQYFGPGTRLTVT.

The V call is TRBV7-8, the J call TRBJ2-1; 8 bases line up with TRBD2. The CDR3 has 18 amino acids. The V gene's germline CDR1 is SGHVS and CDR2 FQNEAQ. V lost 5 bases, J lost 5 bases, and 17 bases stayed unmatched. Here the CDR3 reads CASSLPGSGRVGDNEQFF. In DNA form, the CDR3 reads TGTGCCAGCAGCCTGCCGGGGAGCGGGAGAGTGGGTGACAATGAGCAGTTCTTC.

V gene TRBV19 combines with J gene TRBJ2-7; 7 bases fit TRBD1. V dropped 10 bases and J dropped 0; count of bases not matched to a gene: 3. Per the germline V gene, CDR1 is LNHDA and CDR2 is SQIVND (reference sequence). This CDR3 region has 12 residues. The chain's CDR3 is CATRQGSYEQYF. CDR3 in DNA: TGTGCCACCCGACAGGGCTCCTACGAGCAGTACTTC. Filled out from reference TRBV19 and TRBJ2-7, the complete variable domain reads DGGITQSPKYLFRKEGQNVTLSCEQNLNHDAMYWYRQDPGQGLRLIYYSQIVNDFQKGDIAEGYSVSREKKESFPLTVTSAQKNPTAFYLCATRQGSYEQYFGPGTRLTVT.

This clonotype was seen a few times. The V gene is TRBV14, the J gene TRBJ2-6; D is undetermined. Germline loops: CDR1 SGHDN, CDR2 FVKESK. V lost 1 base and J 1 base, leaving 23 bases between the germline ends. The CDR3 totals 21 residues. CDR3 DNA: TGTGCCAGCAGCCAAGTTAATTTTCCGGGCATTTTAAGGTCTGGGGCCAACGTCCTGACTTTC. It yields the protein CASSQVNFPGILRSGANVLTF.

This clonotype was seen many times. This chain joins TRBV7-9 and TRBJ2-1; D call uncertain. V was clipped by 1 base and J by 8 bases, with 0 bases between them. The CDR3 is made up of 10 amino acids. CDR1 is SEHNR, CDR2 FQNEAQ, per germline (reference sequence). CDR3 amino acids: CASSLDEQFF. The CDR3 region has the DNA TGTGCCAGCAGCTTAGATGAGCAGTTCTTC. The variable domain in full, completed from reference TRBV7-9 and TRBJ2-1, reads DTGVSQNPRHKITKRGQNVTFRCDPISEHNRLYWYRQTLGQGPEFLTYFQNEAQLEKSRLLSDRFSAERPKGSFSTLEIQRTEQGDSAMYLCASSLDEQFFGPGTRLTVL.

A few counts support this clonotype. This chain connects TRBV4-2 to TRBJ2-2; D gene unclear. The germline V gene has CDR1 LGHNA and CDR2 YNFKEQ. The CDR3 is 16 amino acids. The V end was cut by 5 bases, the J end by 0 bases, with 13 bases between. The CDR3 is CASSSPVASNTGELFF. The CDR3 coding sequence is TGTGCCAGCAGCTCCCCCGTCGCATCGAACACCGGGGAGCTGTTTTTT.

The chain is built from TRBV9 and TRBJ2-5, with 11 nucleotides matching TRBD1. Losses at the gene ends were 3 bases for V and 5 bases for J; bases not matched to a gene: 6. CDR1 is SGDLS, CDR2 YYNGEE, per germline. CDR3 length equals 15 residues. CDR3 residues: CASSAGQGAFETQYF. The CDR3, as DNA: TGTGCCAGCAGCGCCGGACAGGGGGCATTTGAGACCCAGTACTTC.

This clonotype was seen a handful of times. The CDR3 loop is CASSLDPPGQGYVGGGSLSYEQYF. The CDR3 region has the DNA TGTGCCAGCAGCTTAGACCCGCCGGGACAGGGTTACGTGGGAGGAGGTTCCCTCTCCTACGAGCAGTACTTC. The rearrangement uses TRBV11-2 and TRBJ2-7; TRBD1 matches 9 bases. Germline values: CDR1 SGHAT, CDR2 FQNNGV. The CDR3 contains 24 residues. V dropped 0 bases and J dropped 0; count of bases not matched to a gene: 27.

J is TRBJ2-1 and V is TRBV4-1; the D is unclear. Germline CDR1 and CDR2: MGHRA and YSYEKL. The ends were cut back, 4 bases at V and 0 bases at J, with 16 bases in the middle. The CDR3 spans 17 residues. The CDR3 coding sequence is TGCGCCAGCAGCCTGCCGACCCCTCTGGGCTCCTACAATGAGCAGTTCTTC. Translating gives CASSLPTPLGSYNEQFF.

The CDR3 region is CASSRRGPEYEQYF. For the CDR3, the DNA is TGTGCCAGCTCACGTCGCGGACCCGAATACGAGCAGTACTTC. The genes are TRBV18 and TRBJ2-7; no clear D. Looked up from germline, CDR1 is KGHSH and CDR2 is LQKENI. V lost 4 bases, J lost 4 bases, and 14 bases lay in between. This CDR3 is 14 amino acids long.